These 4 T cell receptor beta chains share one sample of origin, sequenced in a study of cytomegalovirus exposure and HLA in healthy donors. The assay was immunoSEQ multiplex PCR, and TCRdb's table has in-frame clones only and misses some. The sample has some 130,000 clones, almost 85% seen once. The source material was PBMCs. The receptor source for this set is a man aged 25-45 years in good health and CMV-seropositive.

The genes are TRBV7-2 and TRBJ2-1; D possibly corresponds to TRBD1 (6 bases). Per germline, CDR1 SGHTA and CDR2 FQGNSA. V gave up 5 bases and J gave up 3 bases, with 11 bases separating them. The CDR3 runs to 14 residues. The chain's CDR3 is CASSNLGGYNEQFF. Written as DNA, the CDR3 is TGTGCCAGCAGCAACCTAGGGGGCTACAATGAGCAGTTCTTC.

The J gene is TRBJ2-1, the V gene TRBV7-3; maybe TRBD1 (5 bases). The germline V gene has CDR1 SGHTA and CDR2 FQGTGA. V was clipped by 2 bases and J by 8 bases, with 16 bases between them. This CDR3 comprises 15 residues. CDR3 nucleotides: TGTGCCAGCAGCTTACAGGGTCTCCTCGGAGATGAGCAGTTCTTC. Its translation: CASSLQGLLGDEQFF.

This chain connects TRBV6-5 to TRBJ2-1; 7 nucleotides match TRBD2. This CDR3 region has 11 residues. Germline V gene lookup returns CDR1 MNHEY and CDR2 SVGAGI. V lost 6 bases, J lost 9 bases, and 2 bases stayed unmatched. The CDR3 DNA sequence: TGTGCCAGCAGGAGGGAGGGTGAGCAGTTCTTC. Residues: CASRREGEQFF.

The rearrangement joins TRBV4-3 to TRBJ2-2, with a possible D match to TRBD2 (6 bases). Germline values: CDR1 LGHNA, CDR2 YSLEER. V was shortened by 0 bases and J by 1 base, with 12 bases between the two germline ends. The CDR3 is made up of 17 amino acids. CDR3 in amino acids: CASSQDTGVLNTGELFF. CDR3 DNA: TGCGCCAGCAGCCAAGACACGGGGGTGTTGAACACCGGGGAGCTGTTTTTT.